A selection of T cell receptor beta chains follows, all from one sample in a study of Graves' ophthalmopathy and Graves' hyperthyroidism. TCRdb recomputed calls from the multiplex PCR reads with MiXCR, one row per CDR3 protein. The data show around 1.1 million distinct CDR3 sequences, about two fifths seen once. The sequenced sample was peripheral blood or thyroid tissue (not recorded which). The receptors originated from an adult man with Graves' hyperthyroidism. CDR3s include the opening cysteine and the closing phenylalanine or tryptophan. The order of the fields is V gene, D gene, J gene, clone size, CDR3 DNA, CDR3 protein. A D gene is named only where the DNA matches it firmly. The listing skips clone size in some rows; elsewhere it reads once, few, many or a size class.

>TRBV20-1|-|TRBJ2-5|many
TGCAGTGCGGAGCGGGACAGGGAGACCCAGTACTTC
CSAERDRETQYF
>TRBV19|-|TRBJ1-4|few
TGTGCCAGTAGCCCCCAGCGGGATGTTTATGAAAAACTGTTTTTT
CASSPQRDVYEKLFF
>TRBV20-1|-|TRBJ1-5|few
TGCAGTGCCCCGGAATGGGGGAGCAATCAGCCCCAGCATTTT
CSAPEWGSNQPQHF
>TRBV25-1|TRBD1|TRBJ1-6|-
TGTGCCAGCAGTGCTGGTCGGACAGGGGGCCTCGATATAGTGGGTTCACCCCTCCACTTT
CASSAGRTGGLDIVGSPLHF
>TRBV28|-|TRBJ1-1|-
TGTGCCAGCCATCCTGCCGGGCCCTCCACTGAAGCTTTCTTT
CASHPAGPSTEAFF
>TRBV7-9|-|TRBJ1-4|many
TGTGCCAGCAGCTTAGTTCAGGCCGGGGAAAATGAAAAACTGTTTTTT
CASSLVQAGENEKLFF
>TRBV7-9|-|TRBJ2-7|-
TGTGCCAGCAGCTTAGCCTTGCGAGACCCCAAAAAGAGTGAGCAGTACTTC
CASSLALRDPKKSEQYF
>TRBV2|TRBD1|TRBJ1-1|few
TGTGCCAGCAGTTTCGCGGCAGGGGGAATGAACACTGAAGCTTTCTTT
CASSFAAGGMNTEAFF
>TRBV2|-|TRBJ2-6|-
TGTGCCAGCAGTGACGAGGGGCTGCGTGGGGCCAACGTCCTGACTTTC
CASSDEGLRGANVLTF
>TRBV7-2|-|TRBJ1-2|-
TGTGCCAGCAGCTTATTGAACAGACAATATGGCTACACCTTC
CASSLLNRQYGYTF
>TRBV7-2|-|TRBJ1-1|-
TGTGCCAGCAGCTTGGGGCACTCAAACACTGAAGCTTTCTTT
CASSLGHSNTEAFF
>TRBV7-9|-|TRBJ1-6|-
TGTGCCAGCAGCTATGACAAGGGCCAATCACCCCTCCACTTT
CASSYDKGQSPLHF
>TRBV5-1|TRBD1|TRBJ1-2|-
TGCGCCAGCAGCTTGGCCCCCGGGACAGGAGGGCTTAACTATGGCTACACCTTC
CASSLAPGTGGLNYGYTF
>TRBV19|TRBD2|TRBJ2-3|once
TGTACCAGTAGTGCGAGACTAGCGGGGACAGATACGCAGTATTTT
CTSSARLAGTDTQYF
>TRBV20-1|TRBD1|TRBJ1-4|-
TGCAGTGCTACCATGGGGACAGCTAATGAAAAACTGTTTTTT
CSATMGTANEKLFF
>TRBV6-5|TRBD1|TRBJ1-2|many
TGTGCCAGCAGTTACGACAGGGAAATCTATGGCTACACCTTC
CASSYDREIYGYTF
>TRBV12-3/TRBV12-4|-|TRBJ2-7|many
TGTGCCAGCAGCTTACTAGGCGAGCAGTACTTC
CASSLLGEQYF
>TRBV12-3/TRBV12-4|-|TRBJ1-1|-
TGTGCCAGCAGTGGCGGACTGTTGGAGACTGAAGCTTTCTTT
CASSGGLLETEAFF
>TRBV11-2|-|TRBJ2-5|few
TGTGCCAGCAGCTCGAGGCGGACACGCTTCTGGAAGACCCAGTACTTC
CASSSRRTRFWKTQYF
>TRBV20-1|TRBD1|TRBJ1-5|many
TGCAGTGCTAGAGTCGGACAGGGTGGACAGCCCCAGCATTTT
CSARVGQGGQPQHF
>TRBV18|-|TRBJ2-5|few
TGTGCCAGCTCACCACTTAGCAGTGAGGAGACCCAGTACTTC
CASSPLSSEETQYF
>TRBV7-8|-|TRBJ2-7|many
TGTGCCAGCGGGGTGGCGGTGTTGGGCGAGCAGTACTTC
CASGVAVLGEQYF
>TRBV7-2|TRBD1|TRBJ2-5|many
TGTGCCAGCAGCAACGGGGACAGGGCACAAGAGACCCAGTACTTC
CASSNGDRAQETQYF
>TRBV7-8|TRBD2|TRBJ2-2|many
TGTGCCAGCAGCTTAGGGCTAGCGGGACGCTCCGGGGAGCTGTTTTTT
CASSLGLAGRSGELFF
>TRBV29-1|TRBD2|TRBJ2-5|-
TGCAGCGGGACTAGCGGGAGAGGGGAGACCCAGTACTTC
CSGTSGRGETQYF
>TRBV9|TRBD2|TRBJ2-7|-
TGTGCCAGCAGTGGTAGCGGGAGGAGGTTCTCCGAGCAGTACTTC
CASSGSGRRFSEQYF
>TRBV11-2|-|TRBJ1-1|many
TGTGCCAGCAGCCCGGAAAGGGGGAGAAGGGCTTTCTTT
CASSPERGRRAFF
>TRBV20-1|-|TRBJ2-5|-
TGCAGTGCTAGAGATCTCCGCAGACAAGAGACCCAGTACTTC
CSARDLRRQETQYF
>TRBV28|-|TRBJ2-5|-
TGTGCCAGCAGGACCGGGACACGAGAGACCCAGTACTTC
CASRTGTRETQYF
>TRBV5-1|TRBD1|TRBJ1-2|-
TGCGCCAGCGGCGTACAGGGGTGGGATGGCTACACCTTC
CASGVQGWDGYTF
>TRBV20-1|-|TRBJ2-3|-
TGCAGTGCTAGGGGCCTGGGGTCTAGCCCTAGCACAGATACGCAGTATTTT
CSARGLGSSPSTDTQYF
>TRBV5-1|TRBD1|TRBJ2-6|-
TGCGCCAGCAGCTTACAGGGGGCACTCGGGGCCAACGTCCTGACTTTC
CASSLQGALGANVLTF
>TRBV6-2/TRBV6-3|-|TRBJ1-1|many
TGTGCCAGCAGAGCAGGGTACACTGAAGCTTTCTTT
CASRAGYTEAFF
>TRBV7-2|-|TRBJ2-5|many
TGTGCCAGCAGCTTAGTGGCAGAACAAGAGACCCAGTACTTC
CASSLVAEQETQYF
>TRBV4-2|TRBD1|TRBJ2-5|few
TGTGCCAGCAGCCAAGATAGGGGGCACGAGACCCAGTACTTC
CASSQDRGHETQYF
>TRBV7-2|-|TRBJ1-3|many
TGTGCCAGCAGCCCGCGGCGGGCGGCGCCTAGAAACACCATATATTTT
CASSPRRAAPRNTIYF
>TRBV6-2/TRBV6-3|-|TRBJ2-6|many
TGTGCCAGCAGCGTACCTGGGGCCAACGTCCTGACTTTC
CASSVPGANVLTF
>TRBV27|TRBD1|TRBJ2-6|few
TGTGCCAGCAGTCCGCTTCAGGGGGCTGGGGCCAACGTCCTGACTTTC
CASSPLQGAGANVLTF
>TRBV4-3|TRBD2|TRBJ2-7|few
TGCGCCAGCAGCCATTCTAGCGGGGGTTACGAGCAGTACTTC
CASSHSSGGYEQYF
>TRBV7-9|-|TRBJ1-1|many
TGTGCCATCGGACTGTACATGAACACTGAAGCTTTCTTT
CAIGLYMNTEAFF
>TRBV19|TRBD1|TRBJ1-5|once
TGTGCCGGTAGTATGTGGGGAAAGACAGGGGGCGATAATCAGCCCCAGCATTTT
CAGSMWGKTGGDNQPQHF
>TRBV12-3/TRBV12-4|-|TRBJ2-7|few
TGTGCCAGAATACCCGTGTCGGGCCGTAGCTCCTACGAGCAGTACTTC
CARIPVSGRSSYEQYF
>TRBV20-1|TRBD1|TRBJ2-7|-
TGCAGTGCTAGAGGTCCCGGACAGGGAGTTTCCTACGAGCAGTACTTC
CSARGPGQGVSYEQYF
>TRBV24-1|-|TRBJ2-7|many
TGTGCCACCAGTGACGCGCAGGCTGGAAACTACGAGCAGTACTTC
CATSDAQAGNYEQYF
>TRBV12-3/TRBV12-4|TRBD1|TRBJ2-5|-
TGTGCCAGCACCCGGGGACAGGGGAACCAAGAGACCCAGTACTTC
CASTRGQGNQETQYF
>TRBV5-8|-|TRBJ2-7|few
TGTGCCAGCAGCTTGGGGGGGCTAGACTACGAGCAGTACTTC
CASSLGGLDYEQYF
>TRBV7-9|-|TRBJ1-1|many
TGTGCCAGCAGCCGGGTGAACACTGAAGCTTTCTTT
CASSRVNTEAFF
>TRBV5-1|TRBD2|TRBJ2-6|-
TGCGCCAGCAGCATTCACACCCCAGCGGGGGCTGGGGCCAACGTCCTGACTTTC
CASSIHTPAGAGANVLTF
>TRBV7-3|-|TRBJ2-3|once
TGTGCCAGCAGCTTGGAAATCCGGACAGATACGCAGTATTTT
CASSLEIRTDTQYF
>TRBV7-2|-|TRBJ2-7|few
TGTGCCAGCAGCTTTGAGATGGACGAACCCTACGAGCAGTACTTC
CASSFEMDEPYEQYF
>TRBV20-1|-|TRBJ2-7|-
TGCAGTGCTAAAGATGTGGGACAAACCTACGAGCAGTACTTC
CSAKDVGQTYEQYF
>TRBV7-2|-|TRBJ2-5|many
TGTGCCAGCAGCTTAGGGTCAGTTCAAGAGACCCAGTACTTC
CASSLGSVQETQYF
>TRBV10-3|TRBD1|TRBJ2-7|few
TGTGCCATCAGCGGACAGGGGATAGGCTACGAGCAGTACTTC
CAISGQGIGYEQYF
>TRBV10-3|TRBD1|TRBJ1-1|-
TGTGCCAGCAGTGGAGACGACAGGGGAAACATGAACACTGAAGCTTTCTTT
CASSGDDRGNMNTEAFF
>TRBV5-1|-|TRBJ1-1|-
TGCGCCAGCAGCCCCGGACTAGCGGGGAACACTGAAGCTTTCTTT
CASSPGLAGNTEAFF
>TRBV12-3/TRBV12-4|TRBD1|TRBJ1-1|-
TGTGCCAGCAGTTTACTCGGCCAGGGGGCGGGGGACACTGAAGCTTTCTTT
CASSLLGQGAGDTEAFF
>TRBV24-1|-|TRBJ1-5|-
TGTGCCACCAGGGGACTGGGGGCGGAGACCCAGCATTTT
CATRGLGAETQHF